This T cell receptor (beta chain) was found in a study of blood T cell repertoires in COVID-19. The overall study: The origin of the acute and convalescent COVID-19 samples was the United States, Italy and Spain. T cells, B-cell-depleted T cells, or PBMCs supplied cDNA or gDNA.

Produced via immunoSEQ multiplex PCR; TCRdb's table is partial and in-frame only. The sample records roughly 230,000 clones, approximately 81% being singletons. Trimming removed 0 bases from V and 4 bases from J; junction bases left unmatched: 6. The CDR3 sequence is 17 residues long. The V gene's germline CDR1 is SGHRS and CDR2 YFSETQ. The source material was peripheral blood. The chain employs TRBV5-1 and TRBJ2-1, with 11 bases fitting TRBD2. The receptor's source is a woman at least 80 years old with acute or convalescent COVID-19. CDR3 nucleotide sequence: TGCGCCAGCAGCTTGGCTCTGGCTAGCGGGGGGTACAATGAGCAGTTCTTC. As protein: CASSLALASGGYNEQFF.